Below are 10 T cell receptor beta chains sequenced from a single sample in a study of blood T cell repertoires in COVID-19. This table comes from immunoSEQ multiplex PCR, and its TCRdb copy is limited to in-frame clones, with some not included. The sample lists tens of thousands of clones, approximately 83% seen once, with less than 35% in the top ten. Material: peripheral blood. Receptors originate from an elderly woman with COVID-19, enrolled during active disease.

The chain carries TRBV18 and TRBJ2-2; 8 positions agree with TRBD1. After removal of 3 bases from V and 3 bases from J, the junction contained 3 bases not matched to a gene. The germline V gene encodes CDR1 KGHSH and CDR2 LQKENI. The CDR3 extends over 15 amino acids. The CDR3 here is CASSPRTGYTGELFF. CDR3 bases: TGTGCCAGCTCACCCAGGACAGGGTACACCGGGGAGCTGTTTTTT.

In its sample, this clone was seen once. This chain links TRBV6-5 with TRBJ1-5; D gene unclear. This CDR3 has 13 residues. V was cut by 10 bases and J by 5 bases, with 15 bases left in between. Germline CDR1 MNHEY, CDR2 SVGAGI. CDR3 nucleotides: TGTGCCACCGCCGGGAACTTCGATCAGCCCCAGCATTTT. This codes for CATAGNFDQPQHF.

V is TRBV12-3 or TRBV12-4 and J is TRBJ1-1; 7 positions match TRBD1. The CDR3 is made up of 13 amino acids. Unmatched junction bases numbered 8, after V lost 5 bases and J lost 8 bases. The chain's CDR3 is CASSPRIRGEAFF. The CDR3 DNA follows: TGTGCCAGCAGTCCAAGGATCAGGGGGGAAGCTTTCTTT.

CDR3 sequence: CASSDSGDRNSAEAFF. Written as DNA, the CDR3 is TGTGCCAGCAGTGACTCCGGGGACAGGAATTCGGCTGAAGCTTTCTTT. The chain is built from TRBV9 and TRBJ1-1, with TRBD1 matching 8 bases. J gave up 6 bases and V 5 bases, and 15 bases lay outside the gene matches. CDR1 is SGDLS and CDR2 is YYNGEE in the germline V gene. The CDR3 totals 16 residues.

The rearrangement joins TRBV5-4 to TRBJ1-1, with D perhaps matching TRBD1 (5 bases). This CDR3 contains 16 residues. The V gene's germline CDR1 is SGHNT and CDR2 YYREEE (reference sequence). V lost 4 bases and J lost 0, with 16 bases in between. The CDR3 bases are TGTGCCAGCAGCCCTAAAATGGGGCCGCTGAACACTGAAGCTTTCTTT. It codes for CASSPKMGPLNTEAFF.

This clone was seen just once. This sequence joins TRBV18 and TRBJ1-1; D is possibly TRBD1 (6 bases). The CDR3 is 13 residues long. Trimming took off 4 bases at V and 6 bases at J, with 12 bases between the two ends. CDR1 and CDR2 from the germline V gene are KGHSH and LQKENI. The CDR3 DNA reads as TGTGCCAGCTCACTGGACAGAAGGGCTGAAGCTTTCTTT. This translates into CASSLDRRAEAFF.

This clone was recorded only once. The chain is built from TRBV6-5 and TRBJ1-1, with D possibly being TRBD1 (6 bases). V lost 6 bases and J 0 bases, leaving 14 bases between the germline ends. The V gene's germline CDR1 is MNHEY and CDR2 SVGAGI. This CDR3 contains 15 residues. CDR3 protein: CASRGNRAMNTEAFF. In nucleotides, the CDR3 is TGTGCCAGCAGGGGGAACAGGGCCATGAACACTGAAGCTTTCTTT.

The chain combines TRBV29-1 with TRBJ2-5; 7 positions agree with TRBD2. The CDR3 consists of 12 residues. Germline trimming cut 7 bases from V and 4 bases from J; bases unmatched to any gene: 6. Looked up from germline, CDR1 is SQVTM and CDR2 is ANQGSEA. The CDR3 DNA reads TGCAGCGGGGGAGGGAGGGGAGAGACCCAGTACTTC. This sequence encodes CSGGGRGETQYF.

The chain is built from TRBV29-1 and TRBJ1-5; possibly TRBD1 for D (6 bases). This CDR3 is 14 amino acids long. The germline V and J ends were trimmed by 4 bases and 1 base, with 11 bases remaining between them. Germline CDR1 is SQVTM and CDR2 is ANQGSEA. CDR3 sequence reads: CSVVDSSSNQPQHF. For the CDR3, the DNA is TGCAGCGTTGTGGACAGTTCGAGCAATCAGCCCCAGCATTTT.

The chain has TRBV5-1 and TRBJ2-3; TRBD2 matches 13 bases. The CDR3 covers 19 residues. J lost 2 bases, V lost 3 bases, and 12 bases had no gene match. In germline, CDR1 is SGHRS, CDR2 YFSETQ. This CDR3 reads CASSSRLAGGPGSTDTQYF. The CDR3 DNA reads TGCGCCAGCAGCTCTAGACTAGCGGGGGGCCCCGGCTCCACAGATACGCAGTATTTT. The variable domain in full, completed from reference TRBV5-1 and TRBJ2-3, reads KAGVTQTPRYLIKTRGQQVTLSCSPISGHRSVSWYQQTPGQGLQFLFEYFSETQRNKGNFPGRFSGRQFSNSRSEMNVSTLELGDSALYLCASSSRLAGGPGSTDTQYFGPGTRLTVL.